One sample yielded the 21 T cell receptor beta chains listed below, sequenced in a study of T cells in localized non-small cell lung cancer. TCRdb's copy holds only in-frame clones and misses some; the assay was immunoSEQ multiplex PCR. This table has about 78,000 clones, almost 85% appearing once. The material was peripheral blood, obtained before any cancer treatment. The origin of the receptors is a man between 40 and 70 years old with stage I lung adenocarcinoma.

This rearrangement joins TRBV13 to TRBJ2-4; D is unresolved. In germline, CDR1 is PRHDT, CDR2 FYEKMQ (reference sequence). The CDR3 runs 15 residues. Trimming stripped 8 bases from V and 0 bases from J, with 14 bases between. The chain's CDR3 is CASSRSYLAKNIQYF. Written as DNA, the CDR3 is TGTGCCAGCTCGAGGAGCTATTTAGCCAAAAACATTCAGTACTTC.

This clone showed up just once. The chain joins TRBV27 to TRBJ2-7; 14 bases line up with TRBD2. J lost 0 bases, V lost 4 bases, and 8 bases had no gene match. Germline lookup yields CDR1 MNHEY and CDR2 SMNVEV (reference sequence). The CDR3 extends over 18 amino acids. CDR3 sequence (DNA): TGTGCCAGCAGTTCGGGACTAGCGGGGGTACCGTCCTCCTACGAGCAGTACTTC. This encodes CASSSGLAGVPSSYEQYF.

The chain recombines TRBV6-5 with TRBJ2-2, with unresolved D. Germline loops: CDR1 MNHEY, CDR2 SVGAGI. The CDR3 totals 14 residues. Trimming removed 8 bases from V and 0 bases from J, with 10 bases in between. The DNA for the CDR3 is TGTGCCAGCTCCGTTAATCCGAACACCGGGGAGCTGTTTTTT. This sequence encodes CASSVNPNTGELFF.

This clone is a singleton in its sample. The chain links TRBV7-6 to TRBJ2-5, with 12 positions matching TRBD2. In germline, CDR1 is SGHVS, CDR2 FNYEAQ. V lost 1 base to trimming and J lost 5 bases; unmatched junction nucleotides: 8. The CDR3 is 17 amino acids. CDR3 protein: CASSLGSTSGRSETQYF. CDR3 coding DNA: TGTGCCAGCAGCTTAGGCTCTACTAGCGGGAGGTCTGAGACCCAGTACTTC. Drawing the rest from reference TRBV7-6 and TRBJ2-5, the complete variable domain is GAGVSQSPRYKVTKRGQDVALRCDPISGHVSLYWYRQALGQGPEFLTYFNYEAQQDKSGLPNDRFSAERPEGSISTLTIQRTEQRDSAMYRCASSLGSTSGRSETQYFGPGTRLLVL.

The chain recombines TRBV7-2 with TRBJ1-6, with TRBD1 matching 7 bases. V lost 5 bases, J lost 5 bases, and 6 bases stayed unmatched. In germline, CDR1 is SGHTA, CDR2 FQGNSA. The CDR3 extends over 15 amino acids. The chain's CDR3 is CASSPGQSNNSPLHF. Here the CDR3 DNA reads TGTGCCAGCAGCCCGGGACAGTCAAATAATTCACCCCTCCACTTT.

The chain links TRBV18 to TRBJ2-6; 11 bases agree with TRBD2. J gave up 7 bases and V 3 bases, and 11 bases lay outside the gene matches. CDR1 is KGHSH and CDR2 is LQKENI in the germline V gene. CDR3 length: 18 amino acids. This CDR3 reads CASSPVTSGAQTANVLTF. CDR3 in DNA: TGTGCCAGCTCACCCGTGACTAGCGGGGCCCAAACAGCCAACGTCCTGACTTTC.

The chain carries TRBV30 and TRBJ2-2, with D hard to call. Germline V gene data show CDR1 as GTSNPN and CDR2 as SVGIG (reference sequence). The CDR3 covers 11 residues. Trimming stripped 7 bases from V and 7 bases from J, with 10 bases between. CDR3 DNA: TGTGCCTCTTGGACGGTCGGGGAGCTGTTTTTT. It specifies CASWTVGELFF.

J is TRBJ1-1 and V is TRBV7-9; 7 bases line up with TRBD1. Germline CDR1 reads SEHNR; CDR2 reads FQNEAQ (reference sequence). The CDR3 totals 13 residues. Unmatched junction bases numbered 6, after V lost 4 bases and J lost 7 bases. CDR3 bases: TGTGCCAGCAGCTCCGGACAGGCGCGTGAAGCTTTCTTT. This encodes CASSSGQAREAFF.

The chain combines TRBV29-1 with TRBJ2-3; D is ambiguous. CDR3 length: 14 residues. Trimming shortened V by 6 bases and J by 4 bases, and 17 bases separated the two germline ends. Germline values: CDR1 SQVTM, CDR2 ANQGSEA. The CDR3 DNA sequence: TGCAGCGTGGTTACGGCCCTTGTAGCAGATACGCAGTATTTT. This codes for CSVVTALVADTQYF.

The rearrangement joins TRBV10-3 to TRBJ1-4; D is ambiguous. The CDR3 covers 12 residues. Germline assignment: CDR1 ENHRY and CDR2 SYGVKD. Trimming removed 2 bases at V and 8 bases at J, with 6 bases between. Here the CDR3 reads CAISEGEEKLFF. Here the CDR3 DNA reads TGTGCCATCAGTGAGGGGGAGGAAAAACTGTTTTTT.

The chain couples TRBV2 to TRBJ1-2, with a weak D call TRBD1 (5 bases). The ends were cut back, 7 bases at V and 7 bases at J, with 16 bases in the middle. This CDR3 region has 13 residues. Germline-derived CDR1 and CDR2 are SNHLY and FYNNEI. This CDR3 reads CASNRGEFGGYTF. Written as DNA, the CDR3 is TGTGCCAGCAACCGAGGGGAATTTGGTGGCTACACCTTC.

CDR3 loop: CASSPPTSGNNEQFF. In DNA form, the CDR3 reads TGCGCCAGCAGCCCTCCGACTAGCGGGAACAATGAGCAGTTCTTC. This sequence joins TRBV5-1 and TRBJ2-1, with 11 nucleotides matching TRBD2. Germline-derived CDR1 and CDR2 are SGHRS and YFSETQ. The CDR3 is made up of 15 amino acids. V trimming: 4 bases; J trimming: 5 bases; junction bases outside the gene matches: 5.

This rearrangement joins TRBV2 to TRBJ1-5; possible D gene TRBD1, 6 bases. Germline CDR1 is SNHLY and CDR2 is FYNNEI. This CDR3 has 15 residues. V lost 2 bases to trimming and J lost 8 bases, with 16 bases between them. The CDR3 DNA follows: TGTGCCAGCAGTGAAAGGCGAGCAGGGGATGAGCCCCAGCATTTT. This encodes CASSERRAGDEPQHF.

The CDR3 region has the DNA TGTGCCAGCAGCTTTGCGCACAGGGGGGACATGAACACTGAAGCTTTCTTT. Translation: CASSFAHRGDMNTEAFF. The chain joins TRBV12-1 to TRBJ1-1; TRBD1, the table's D call, was not compared with the DNA. TRBV12-1 is a pseudogene locus. This CDR3 has 17 residues.

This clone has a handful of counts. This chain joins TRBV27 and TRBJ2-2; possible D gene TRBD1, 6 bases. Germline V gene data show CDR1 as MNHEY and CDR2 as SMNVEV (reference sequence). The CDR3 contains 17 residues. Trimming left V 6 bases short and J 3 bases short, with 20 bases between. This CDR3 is CASSSIPTTGHTGELFF. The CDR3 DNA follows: TGTGCCAGCAGCTCTATACCTACTACAGGGCACACCGGGGAGCTGTTTTTT.

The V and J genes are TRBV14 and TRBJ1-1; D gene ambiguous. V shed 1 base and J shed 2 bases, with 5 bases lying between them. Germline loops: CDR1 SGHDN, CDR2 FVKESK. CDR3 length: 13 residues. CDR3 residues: CASSQVPNTEAFF. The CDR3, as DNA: TGTGCCAGCAGCCAAGTGCCTAACACTGAAGCTTTCTTT.

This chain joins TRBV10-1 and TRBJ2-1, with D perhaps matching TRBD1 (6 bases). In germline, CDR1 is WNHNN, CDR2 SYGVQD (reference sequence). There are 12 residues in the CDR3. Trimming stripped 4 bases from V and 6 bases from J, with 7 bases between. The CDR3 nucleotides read TGCGCCAGCAGTGCCAGGGGCAATGAGCAGTTCTTC. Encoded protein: CASSARGNEQFF.

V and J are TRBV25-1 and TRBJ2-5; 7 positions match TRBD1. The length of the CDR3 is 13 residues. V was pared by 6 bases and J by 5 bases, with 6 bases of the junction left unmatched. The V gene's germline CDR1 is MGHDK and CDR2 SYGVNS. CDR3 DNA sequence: TGTGCCAGCAGGTCAGGGGGTGGCGAGACCCAGTACTTC. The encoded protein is CASRSGGGETQYF. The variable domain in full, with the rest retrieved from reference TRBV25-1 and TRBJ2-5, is EADIYQTPRYLVIGTGKKITLECSQTMGHDKMYWYQQDPGMELHLIHYSYGVNSTEKGDLSSESTVSRIRTEHFPLTLESARPSHTSQYLCASRSGGGETQYFGPGTRLLVL.

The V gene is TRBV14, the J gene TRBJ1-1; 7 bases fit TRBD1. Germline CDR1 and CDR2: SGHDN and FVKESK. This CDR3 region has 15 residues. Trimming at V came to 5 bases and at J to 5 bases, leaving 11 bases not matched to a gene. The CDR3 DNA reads TGTGCCAGCAGCGGTTTCTCAGGGGGTGGGACTGAAGCTTTCTTT. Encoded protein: CASSGFSGGGTEAFF.

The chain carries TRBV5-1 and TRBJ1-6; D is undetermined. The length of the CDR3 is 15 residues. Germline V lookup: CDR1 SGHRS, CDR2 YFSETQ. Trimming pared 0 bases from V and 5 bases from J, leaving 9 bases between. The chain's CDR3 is CASSLDLTDNSPLHF. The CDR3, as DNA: TGCGCCAGCAGCTTGGATCTCACAGATAATTCACCCCTCCACTTT.

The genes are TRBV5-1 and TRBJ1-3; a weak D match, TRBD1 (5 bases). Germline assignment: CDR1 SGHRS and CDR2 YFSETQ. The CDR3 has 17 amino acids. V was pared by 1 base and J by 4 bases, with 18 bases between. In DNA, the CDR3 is TGCGCCAGCAGCTTGACCGATACGCGGGGCCCGGGAAACACCATATATTTT. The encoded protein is CASSLTDTRGPGNTIYF.